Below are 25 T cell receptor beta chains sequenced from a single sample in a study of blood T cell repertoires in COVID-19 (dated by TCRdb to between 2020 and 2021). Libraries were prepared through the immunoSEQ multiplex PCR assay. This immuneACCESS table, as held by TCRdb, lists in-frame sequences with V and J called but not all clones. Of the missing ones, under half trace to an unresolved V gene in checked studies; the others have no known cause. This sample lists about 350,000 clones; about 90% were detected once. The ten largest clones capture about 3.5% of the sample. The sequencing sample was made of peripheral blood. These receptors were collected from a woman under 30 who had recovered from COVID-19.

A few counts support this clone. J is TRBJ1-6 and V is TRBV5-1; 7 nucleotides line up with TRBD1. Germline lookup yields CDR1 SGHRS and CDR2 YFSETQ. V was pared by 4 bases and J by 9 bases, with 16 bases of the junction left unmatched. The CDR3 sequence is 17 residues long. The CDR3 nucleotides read TGCGCCAGCAGCACAGGAGACAGGGTCCAGTTGGGTTCACCCCTCCACTTT. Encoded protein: CASSTGDRVQLGSPLHF.

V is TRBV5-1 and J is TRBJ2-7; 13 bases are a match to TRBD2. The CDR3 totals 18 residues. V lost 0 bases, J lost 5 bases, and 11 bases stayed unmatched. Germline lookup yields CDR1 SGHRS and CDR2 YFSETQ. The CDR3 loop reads CASSLGFGGLAGRNEQYV. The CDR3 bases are TGCGCCAGCAGCTTGGGTTTCGGGGGACTAGCGGGAAGAAACGAGCAGTACGTC.

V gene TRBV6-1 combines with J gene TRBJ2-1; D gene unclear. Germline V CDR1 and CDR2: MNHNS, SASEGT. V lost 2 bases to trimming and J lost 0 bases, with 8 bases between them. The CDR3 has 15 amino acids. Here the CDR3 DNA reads TGTGCCAGCAGTGAATTGCCGAGCTCCTACAATGAGCAGTTCTTC. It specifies CASSELPSSYNEQFF.

In nucleotides, the CDR3 is TGTGCCAGCAGCCTGGGGCAGGGGGCGTTCAACTATGGCTACACCTTC. Amino acid sequence: CASSLGQGAFNYGYTF. This sequence joins TRBV5-5 and TRBJ1-2, with TRBD1 identical over 8 bases. The CDR3 is made up of 16 amino acids. V lost 4 bases to trimming and J lost 2 bases; unmatched junction nucleotides: 10. The germline CDR1 and CDR2 sequences are SGHKS and YYEKEE (reference sequence).

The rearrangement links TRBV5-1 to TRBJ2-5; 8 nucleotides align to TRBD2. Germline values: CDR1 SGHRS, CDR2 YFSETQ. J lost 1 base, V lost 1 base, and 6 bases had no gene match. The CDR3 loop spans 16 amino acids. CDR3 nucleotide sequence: TGCGCCAGCAGCTTGATACCTAGCGGGTCCCAAGAGACCCAGTACTTC. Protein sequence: CASSLIPSGSQETQYF.

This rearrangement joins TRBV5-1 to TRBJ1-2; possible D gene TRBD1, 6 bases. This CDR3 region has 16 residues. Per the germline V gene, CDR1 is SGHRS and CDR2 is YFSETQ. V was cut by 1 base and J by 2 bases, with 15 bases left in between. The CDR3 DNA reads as TGCGCCAGCAGCTTGTGGGCAGGGGATGGGAACTATGGCTACACCTTC. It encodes CASSLWAGDGNYGYTF.

Here the CDR3 DNA reads TGTGCCAGCAGTGAAGTGCGGAGGGCCTTCGATGAGCAGTTCTTC. It encodes CASSEVRRAFDEQFF. This chain uses TRBV2 with TRBJ2-1; possible D gene TRBD2, 6 bases. The CDR3 covers 15 residues. Trimming pared 1 base from V and 8 bases from J, leaving 15 bases between. The germline CDR1 and CDR2 sequences are SNHLY and FYNNEI.

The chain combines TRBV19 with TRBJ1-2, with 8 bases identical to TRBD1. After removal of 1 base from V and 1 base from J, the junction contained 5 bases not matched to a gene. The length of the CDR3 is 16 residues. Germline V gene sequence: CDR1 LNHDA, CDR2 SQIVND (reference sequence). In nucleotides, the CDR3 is TGTGCCAGTAGTATAGGTCAGGGGGCCTATAACTATGGCTACACCTTC. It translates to CASSIGQGAYNYGYTF.

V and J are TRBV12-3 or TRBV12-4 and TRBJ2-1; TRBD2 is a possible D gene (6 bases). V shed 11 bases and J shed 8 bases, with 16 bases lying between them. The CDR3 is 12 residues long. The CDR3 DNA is TGTGCCGGCCGAGGTGGAGGGGATGAGCAGTTCTTC. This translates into CAGRGGGDEQFF.

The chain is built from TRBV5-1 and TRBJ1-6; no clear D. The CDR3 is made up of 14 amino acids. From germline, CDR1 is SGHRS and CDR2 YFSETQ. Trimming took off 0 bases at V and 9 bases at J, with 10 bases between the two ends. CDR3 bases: TGCGCCAGCAGCTTGGCGGTCGAGCGTTCACCCCTCCACTTT. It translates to CASSLAVERSPLHF.

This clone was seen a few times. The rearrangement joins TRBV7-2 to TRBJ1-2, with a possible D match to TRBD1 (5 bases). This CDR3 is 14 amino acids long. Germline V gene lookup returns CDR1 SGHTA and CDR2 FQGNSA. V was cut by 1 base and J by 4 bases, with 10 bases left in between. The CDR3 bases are TGTGCCAGCAGCTTAGGCCAGGGCCTCTATGGCTACACCTTC. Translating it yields CASSLGQGLYGYTF.

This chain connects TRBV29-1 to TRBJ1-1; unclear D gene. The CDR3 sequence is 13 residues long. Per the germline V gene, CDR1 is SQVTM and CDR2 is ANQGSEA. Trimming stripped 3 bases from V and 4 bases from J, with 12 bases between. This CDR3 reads CSVEDLEGTEAFF. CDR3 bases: TGCAGCGTTGAGGATTTGGAGGGCACTGAAGCTTTCTTT.

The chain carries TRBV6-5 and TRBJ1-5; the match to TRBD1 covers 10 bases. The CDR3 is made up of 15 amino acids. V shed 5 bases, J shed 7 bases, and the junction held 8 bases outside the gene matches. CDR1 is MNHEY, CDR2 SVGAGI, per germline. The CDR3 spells CASSTQGQGIQPQHF. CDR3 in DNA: TGTGCCAGCAGTACACAGGGACAGGGGATCCAGCCCCAGCATTTT.

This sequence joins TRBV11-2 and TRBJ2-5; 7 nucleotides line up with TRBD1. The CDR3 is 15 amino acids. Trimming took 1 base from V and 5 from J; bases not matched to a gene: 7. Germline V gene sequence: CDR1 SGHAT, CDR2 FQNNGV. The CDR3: CASSLATGSKETQYF. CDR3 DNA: TGTGCCAGCAGCTTAGCGACAGGGTCTAAGGAGACCCAGTACTTC.

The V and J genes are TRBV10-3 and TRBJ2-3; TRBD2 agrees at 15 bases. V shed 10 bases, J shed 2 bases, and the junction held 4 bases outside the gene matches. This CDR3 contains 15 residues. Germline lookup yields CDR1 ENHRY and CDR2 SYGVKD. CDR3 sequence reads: CASGTSGGTTDTQYF. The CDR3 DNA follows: TGTGCCAGCGGGACTAGCGGGGGGACCACAGATACGCAGTATTTT.

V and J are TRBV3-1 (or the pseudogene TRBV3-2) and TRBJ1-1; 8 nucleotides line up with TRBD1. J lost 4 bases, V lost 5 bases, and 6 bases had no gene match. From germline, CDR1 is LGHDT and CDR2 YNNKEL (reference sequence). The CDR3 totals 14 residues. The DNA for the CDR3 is TGTGCCAGCAGCGCCCGGGACAGGTTCACTGAAGCTTTCTTT. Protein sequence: CASSARDRFTEAFF.

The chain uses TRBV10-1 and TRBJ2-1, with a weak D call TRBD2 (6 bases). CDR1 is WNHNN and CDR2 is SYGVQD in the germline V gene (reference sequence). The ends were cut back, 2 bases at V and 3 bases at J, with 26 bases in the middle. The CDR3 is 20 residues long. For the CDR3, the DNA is TGCGCCAGCAGTGAGATTGGAGGGCCTATGACTAGATGTCTCTACAATGAGCAGTTCTTC. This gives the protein CASSEIGGPMTRCLYNEQFF.

CDR3 DNA sequence: TGTGCCAGCAGCGATGGACTAGCGCACCACCTCAAGGCAGATACGCAGTATTTT. Translation: CASSDGLAHHLKADTQYF. The J gene is TRBJ2-3, the V gene TRBV7-9, with 9 bases that match TRBD2. There are 18 residues in the CDR3. Trimming cost V 5 bases and J 4 bases; bases outside gene matches: 16. Germline V gene data show CDR1 as SEHNR and CDR2 as FQNEAQ (reference sequence).

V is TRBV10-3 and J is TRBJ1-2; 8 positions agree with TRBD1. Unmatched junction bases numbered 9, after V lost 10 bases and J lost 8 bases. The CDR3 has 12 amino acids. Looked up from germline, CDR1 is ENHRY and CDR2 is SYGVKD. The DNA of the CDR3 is TGTGCCACAACGCAGGGGGCGATCGGCTACACCTTC. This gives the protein CATTQGAIGYTF.

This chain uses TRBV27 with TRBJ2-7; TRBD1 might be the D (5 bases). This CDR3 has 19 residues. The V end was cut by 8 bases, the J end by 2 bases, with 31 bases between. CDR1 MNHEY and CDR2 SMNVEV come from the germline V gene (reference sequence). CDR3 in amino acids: CASERLRTLGQAQTYEQYV. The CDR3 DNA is TGTGCCAGCGAAAGATTGAGGACCTTAGGACAAGCCCAAACCTACGAGCAGTACGTC.

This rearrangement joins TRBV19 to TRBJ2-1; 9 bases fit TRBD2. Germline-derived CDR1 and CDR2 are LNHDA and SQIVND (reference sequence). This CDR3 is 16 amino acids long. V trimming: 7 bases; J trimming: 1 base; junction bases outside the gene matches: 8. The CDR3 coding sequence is TGTGCCAGTAACCCGGCTAGCGGGAATTCCTACAATGAGCAGTTCTTC. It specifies CASNPASGNSYNEQFF.

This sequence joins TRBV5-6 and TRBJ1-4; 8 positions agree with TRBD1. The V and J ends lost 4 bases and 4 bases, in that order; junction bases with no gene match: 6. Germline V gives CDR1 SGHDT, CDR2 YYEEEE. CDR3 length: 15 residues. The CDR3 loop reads CASSRQGARNEKLFF. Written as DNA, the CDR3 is TGTGCCAGCAGCCGGCAGGGGGCGCGTAATGAAAAACTGTTTTTT. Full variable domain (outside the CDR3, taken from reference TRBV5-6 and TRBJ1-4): DAGVTQSPTHLIKTRGQQVTLRCSPKSGHDTVSWYQQALGQGPQFIFQYYEEEERQRGNFPDRFSGHQFPNYSSELNVNALLLGDSALYLCASSRQGARNEKLFFGSGTQLSVL.

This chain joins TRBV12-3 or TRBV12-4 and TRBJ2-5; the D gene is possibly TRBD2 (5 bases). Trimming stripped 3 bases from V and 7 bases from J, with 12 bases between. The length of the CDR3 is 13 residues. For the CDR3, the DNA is TGTGCCAGCAGTTTGGTTAGCGTTGGGACCCAGTACTTC. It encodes CASSLVSVGTQYF.

CDR3 amino acids: CSVEVGQGGGQETQYF. The CDR3, as DNA: TGCAGCGTTGAAGTTGGGCAGGGGGGTGGCCAAGAGACCCAGTACTTC. This chain connects TRBV29-1 to TRBJ2-5; D is perhaps TRBD1 (7 bases). This CDR3 comprises 16 residues. V was pared by 1 base and J by 1 base, with 16 bases between. Germline values: CDR1 SQVTM, CDR2 ANQGSEA.

CDR3 nucleotides: TGTGCCAGCAGCGTACGGGTCCGGGACACTGAAGCTTTCTTT. Amino acid sequence: CASSVRVRDTEAFF. The chain has TRBV9 and TRBJ1-1; D remains ambiguous. The V and J ends lost 1 base and 3 bases respectively, with 10 bases between them. The germline V gene has CDR1 SGDLS and CDR2 YYNGEE. The CDR3 is 14 amino acids.